The rows below give T cell receptor beta chains drawn from one sample of a study of regulatory T cells in long-lasting Graves disease. TCRdb reanalysed the multiplex PCR reads using MiXCR and keeps one entry per CDR3 protein. The profile covers roughly 700,000 distinct CDR3 sequences, with 30% appearing a single time and roughly 41% taken by the ten largest. Sequencing was performed on peripheral blood mononuclear cells (PBMCs), taken when the disease was refractory, from a patient treated with antithyroid drugs. The source is a female donor with Graves disease. CDR3s include the opening cysteine and the closing phenylalanine or tryptophan. Each record gives: J gene, clone size, D gene, V gene, CDR3 protein, CDR3 DNA. A D gene is named only where the DNA matches it firmly. The size entry is marked missing in some rows and otherwise reads once, few, many or a size class.

TRBJ2-7,-,TRBD2,TRBV28,CASSQDTAGGYEQYF,TGTGCCAGCAGCCAAGATACAGCGGGAGGGTACGAGCAGTACTTC
TRBJ1-2,few,-,TRBV29-1,CSVDSGKNYGYTF,TGCAGCGTTGATTCAGGGAAGAACTATGGCTACACCTTC
TRBJ1-2,many,-,TRBV28,CASSFGSYGYTF,TGTGCCAGCAGTTTCGGGAGCTATGGCTACACCTTC
TRBJ1-2,many,-,TRBV6-2/TRBV6-3,CASSYLGHNYGYTF,TGTGCCAGCAGTTACTTGGGTCATAACTATGGCTACACCTTC
TRBJ1-5,few,-,TRBV12-3/TRBV12-4,CASSWQGHQPQHF,TGTGCCAGCAGTTGGCAGGGCCATCAGCCCCAGCATTTT
TRBJ1-1,-,TRBD1,TRBV29-1,CSVVLRGQQTTEAFF,TGCAGCGTTGTTCTCAGGGGGCAACAGACCACTGAAGCTTTCTTT
TRBJ1-3,many,-,TRBV27,CASSLGSGNTIYF,TGTGCCAGCAGCTTAGGGTCTGGAAACACCATATATTTT
TRBJ2-7,few,-,TRBV11-2,CASSDFDSPDEQYF,TGTGCCAGCAGCGATTTTGACAGCCCCGACGAGCAGTACTTC
TRBJ1-5,few,TRBD1,TRBV12-3/TRBV12-4,CASSLTGFEQPQHF,TGTGCCAGCAGTCTGACAGGGTTCGAGCAGCCCCAGCATTTT
TRBJ1-5,-,TRBD1,TRBV5-1,CASSLEQGVNQPQHF,TGCGCCAGCAGCTTGGAACAGGGGGTTAATCAGCCCCAGCATTTT
TRBJ1-1,few,-,TRBV19,CASSIRPKLNGDTEAFF,TGTGCCAGTAGTATTCGACCAAAACTAAATGGGGACACTGAAGCTTTCTTT
TRBJ1-2,-,-,TRBV4-2,CASSQDSTDTYGYTF,TGTGCCAGCAGCCAAGATTCCACCGATACTTATGGCTACACCTTC
TRBJ1-6,-,-,TRBV7-6,CASSLSGGYNSPLHF,TGTGCCAGCAGCTTATCGGGCGGCTATAATTCACCCCTCCACTTT
TRBJ2-3,once,-,TRBV6-8,CASSQSWFTDTQYF,TGTGCCAGCAGCCAGTCGTGGTTCACAGATACGCAGTATTTT
TRBJ1-3,-,TRBD1,TRBV6-1,CASSLLDRVPGNTIYF,TGTGCCAGCAGCCTCCTCGACAGGGTGCCTGGAAACACCATATATTTT
TRBJ1-1,-,-,TRBV3-1,CASSQPDSGTEAFF,TGTGCCAGCAGCCAGCCGGACAGCGGGACTGAAGCTTTCTTT
TRBJ1-3,few,-,TRBV12-3/TRBV12-4,CASTKFGDPRKGNTIYF,TGTGCCAGCACCAAATTTGGCGACCCTAGGAAAGGAAACACCATATATTTT
TRBJ1-1,few,-,TRBV6-1,CASSKGRPTEAFF,TGTGCCAGCAGTAAGGGACGCCCGACTGAAGCTTTCTTT
TRBJ1-1,many,-,TRBV7-8,CASSSAGETEAFF,TGTGCCAGCAGCTCTGCAGGGGAGACTGAAGCTTTCTTT
TRBJ2-4,-,-,TRBV3-1,CASSQGTGRGTGNIQYF,TGTGCCAGCAGCCAAGGCACAGGGCGGGGAACTGGAAACATTCAGTACTTC
TRBJ1-5,-,-,TRBV11-2,CASSSLGREDQPQHF,TGTGCCAGCAGCTCCCTAGGAAGGGAAGATCAGCCCCAGCATTTT
TRBJ1-1,-,-,TRBV19,CASSMYRTQRAFF,TGTGCCAGTAGTATGTATCGGACGCAGCGAGCTTTCTTT